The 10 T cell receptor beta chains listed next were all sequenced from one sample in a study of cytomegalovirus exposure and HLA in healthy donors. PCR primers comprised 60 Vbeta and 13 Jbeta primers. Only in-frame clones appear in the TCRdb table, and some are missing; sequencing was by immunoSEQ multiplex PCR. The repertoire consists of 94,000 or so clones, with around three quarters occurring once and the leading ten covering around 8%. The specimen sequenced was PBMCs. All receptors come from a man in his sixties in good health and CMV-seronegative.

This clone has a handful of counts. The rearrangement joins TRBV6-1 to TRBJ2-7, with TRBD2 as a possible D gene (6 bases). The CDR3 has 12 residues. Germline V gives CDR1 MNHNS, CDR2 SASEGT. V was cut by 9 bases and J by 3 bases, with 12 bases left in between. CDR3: CARRGTYYEQYF. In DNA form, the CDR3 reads TGTGCCAGGCGGGGTACTTACTACGAGCAGTACTTC.

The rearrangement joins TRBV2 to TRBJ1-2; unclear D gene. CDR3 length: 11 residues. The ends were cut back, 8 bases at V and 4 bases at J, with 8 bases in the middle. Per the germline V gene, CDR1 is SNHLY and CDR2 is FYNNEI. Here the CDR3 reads CASHAGYGYTF. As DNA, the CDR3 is TGTGCCAGCCATGCAGGCTATGGCTACACCTTC.

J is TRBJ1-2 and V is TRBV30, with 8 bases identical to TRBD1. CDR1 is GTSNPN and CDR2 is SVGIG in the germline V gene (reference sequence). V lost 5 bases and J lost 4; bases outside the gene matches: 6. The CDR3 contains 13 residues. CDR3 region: CAWHRDRPYGYTF. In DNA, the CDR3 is TGTGCCTGGCACCGGGACAGGCCCTATGGCTACACCTTC.

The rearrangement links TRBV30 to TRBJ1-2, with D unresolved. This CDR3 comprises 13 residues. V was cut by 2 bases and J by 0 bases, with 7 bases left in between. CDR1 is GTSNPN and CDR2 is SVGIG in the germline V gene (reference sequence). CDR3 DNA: TGTGCCTGGAGTCGGAGGACTAACTATGGCTACACCTTC. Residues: CAWSRRTNYGYTF.

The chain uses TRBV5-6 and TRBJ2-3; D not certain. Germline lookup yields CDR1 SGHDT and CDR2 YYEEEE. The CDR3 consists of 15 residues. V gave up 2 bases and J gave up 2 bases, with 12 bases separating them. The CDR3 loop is CASSLKGGYTDTQYF. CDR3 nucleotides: TGTGCCAGCAGCTTAAAAGGCGGATACACAGATACGCAGTATTTT.

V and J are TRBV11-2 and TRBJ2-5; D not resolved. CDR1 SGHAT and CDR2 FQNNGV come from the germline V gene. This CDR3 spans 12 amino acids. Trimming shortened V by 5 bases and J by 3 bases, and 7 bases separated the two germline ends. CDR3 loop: CASSLREETQYF. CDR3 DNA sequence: TGTGCCAGCAGCCTTAGAGAAGAGACCCAGTACTTC.

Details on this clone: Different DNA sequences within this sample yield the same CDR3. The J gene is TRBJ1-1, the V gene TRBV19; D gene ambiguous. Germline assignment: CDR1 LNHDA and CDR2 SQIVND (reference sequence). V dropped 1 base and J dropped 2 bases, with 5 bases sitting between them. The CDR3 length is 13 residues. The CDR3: CASSIARNTEAFF. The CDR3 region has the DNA TGTGCCAGTAGTATAGCCAGAAACACTGAAGCTTTCTTT.

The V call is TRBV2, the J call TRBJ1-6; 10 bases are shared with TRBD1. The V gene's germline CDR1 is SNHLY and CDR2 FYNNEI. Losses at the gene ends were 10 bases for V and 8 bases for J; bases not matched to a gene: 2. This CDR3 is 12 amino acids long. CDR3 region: CATGTGDSPLHF. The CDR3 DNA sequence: TGTGCCACTGGGACAGGGGATTCACCCCTCCACTTT.

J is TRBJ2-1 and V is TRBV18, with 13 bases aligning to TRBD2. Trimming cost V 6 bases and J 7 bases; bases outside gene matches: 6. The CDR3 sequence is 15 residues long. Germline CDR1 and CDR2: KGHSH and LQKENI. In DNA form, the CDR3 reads TGTGCCAGCTCTCCTCGGACTAGCGGGAGTAATGAGCAGTTCTTC. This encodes CASSPRTSGSNEQFF.

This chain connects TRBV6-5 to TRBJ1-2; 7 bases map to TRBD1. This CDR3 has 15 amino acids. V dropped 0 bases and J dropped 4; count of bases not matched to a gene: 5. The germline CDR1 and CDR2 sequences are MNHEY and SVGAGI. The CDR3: CASSYSVEGAYGYTF. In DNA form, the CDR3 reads TGTGCCAGCAGTTACTCGGTGGAGGGGGCCTATGGCTACACCTTC.